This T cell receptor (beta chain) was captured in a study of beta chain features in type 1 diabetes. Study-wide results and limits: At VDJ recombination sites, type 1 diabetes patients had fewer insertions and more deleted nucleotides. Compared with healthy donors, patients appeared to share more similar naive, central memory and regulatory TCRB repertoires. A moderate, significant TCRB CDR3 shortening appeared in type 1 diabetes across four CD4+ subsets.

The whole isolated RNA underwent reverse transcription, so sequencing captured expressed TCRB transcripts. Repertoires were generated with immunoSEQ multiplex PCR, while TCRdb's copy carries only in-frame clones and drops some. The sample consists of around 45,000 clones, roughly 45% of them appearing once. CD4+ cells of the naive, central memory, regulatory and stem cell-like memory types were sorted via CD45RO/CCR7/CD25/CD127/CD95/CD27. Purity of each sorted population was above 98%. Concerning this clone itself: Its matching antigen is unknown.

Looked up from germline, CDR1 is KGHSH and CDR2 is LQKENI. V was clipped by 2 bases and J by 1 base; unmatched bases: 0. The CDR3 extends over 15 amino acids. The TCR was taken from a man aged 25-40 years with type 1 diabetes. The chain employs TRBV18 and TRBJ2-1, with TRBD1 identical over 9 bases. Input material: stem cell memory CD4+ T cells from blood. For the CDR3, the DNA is TGTGCCAGCTCACCAGGGACAGGGTCCTACAATGAGCAGTTCTTC. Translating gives CASSPGTGSYNEQFF.